This T cell receptor (beta chain) comes out of a study of blood T cell repertoires in COVID-19. Across the study: T cells, B-cell-depleted T cells, or PBMCs supplied cDNA or gDNA.

After removal of 4 bases from V and 6 bases from J, the junction contained 6 bases not matched to a gene. Germline V gives CDR1 SGHTA, CDR2 FQGNSA. The CDR3 covers 15 residues. The authors' processing: Reference gene primer amplification gave nucleated cell count estimates. The repertoire was sequenced with immunoSEQ multiplex PCR; TCRdb's copy has only in-frame clones and lacks some. D and trimming come from the DNA, and the V and J calls and clone size come from that table. The sample lists 200,000 to 250,000 clones; 80% to 90% were seen once. The chain carries TRBV7-2 and TRBJ1-6, with TRBD1 matching 7 bases. This TCR was recovered from a woman in her 40s with acute COVID-19. The sequenced material came from PBMCs or T cells enriched from blood (not recorded which). Here the CDR3 DNA reads TGTGCCAGCAGCTCAATGGGGACAGCTAATTCACCCCTCCACTTT. Protein sequence: CASSSMGTANSPLHF.